Each of the 9 T cell receptor beta chains below was sequenced from the same sample in a study of cytomegalovirus exposure and HLA in healthy donors. Both 60 Vbeta primers and 13 Jbeta primers went into the PCR. The table came from immunoSEQ multiplex PCR; TCRdb's copy has only in-frame clones and leaves some out. The sample shows fewer than 350,000 clones, around nine tenths of them seen only once. Sequenced material: PBMCs. These receptors came from a woman between 18 and 29 years old in good health and CMV-seronegative.

The gene calls are TRBV2 and TRBJ2-7; TRBD1 matches 8 bases. Germline V CDR1 and CDR2: SNHLY, FYNNEI. With V trimmed by 5 bases and J by 6 bases, 15 bases remained unmatched. This CDR3 is 16 amino acids long. The CDR3 region is CASSRRTGRSPGEQYF. The CDR3 nucleotides read TGTGCCAGCAGTAGACGGACAGGGAGGTCCCCTGGCGAGCAGTACTTC.

The chain uses TRBV19 and TRBJ2-3; maybe TRBD2 (6 bases). V lost 3 bases, J lost 5 bases, and 12 bases lay in between. The CDR3 loop spans 14 amino acids. Germline V lookup: CDR1 LNHDA, CDR2 SQIVND (reference sequence). This CDR3 is CASSIWEVGDTQYF. DNA of the CDR3: TGTGCCAGTAGTATCTGGGAGGTGGGAGATACGCAGTATTTT.

The rearrangement joins TRBV7-9 to TRBJ1-1, with 7 bases lining up with TRBD1. The V gene end was trimmed by 3 bases and the J gene end by 8 bases; junction bases not matched to a gene: 3. In germline, CDR1 is SEHNR, CDR2 FQNEAQ (reference sequence). This CDR3 comprises 12 residues. CDR3 residues: CASSFTDREAFF. The DNA for the CDR3 is TGTGCCAGCAGCTTTACGGACAGGGAAGCTTTCTTT.

This chain links TRBV27 with TRBJ2-7; possible D gene TRBD2, 6 bases. The CDR3 contains 14 residues. V was cut by 5 bases and J by 2 bases, with 13 bases left in between. Germline V gene sequence: CDR1 MNHEY, CDR2 SMNVEV (reference sequence). The CDR3 DNA is TGTGCCAGCAGTCCCCTCAGGGAGGCCTACGAGCAGTACTTC. Translated: CASSPLREAYEQYF.

The chain links TRBV11-2 to TRBJ1-3; TRBD1 matches at 7 bases. The junction had 13 bases not matched to a gene; V was cut back by 1 base and J by 1 base. The CDR3 runs 19 residues. Germline CDR1 reads SGHAT; CDR2 reads FQNNGV. CDR3 loop: CASSLVTLDRRSSGNTIYF. The CDR3 bases are TGTGCCAGCAGCTTAGTCACCCTGGACAGGAGGAGTTCTGGAAACACCATATATTTT.

The chain has TRBV2 and TRBJ2-7; 14 bases fit TRBD2. Germline-derived CDR1 and CDR2 are SNHLY and FYNNEI. Trimming took 6 bases from V and 3 from J; bases not matched to a gene: 10. The length of the CDR3 is 17 residues. Here the CDR3 reads CASREDGGLAGGYEQYF. DNA of the CDR3: TGTGCCAGCAGGGAGGACGGTGGACTAGCGGGGGGCTACGAGCAGTACTTC.

The gene calls are TRBV7-9 and TRBJ1-1, with TRBD1 matching 7 bases. Germline CDR1 SEHNR, CDR2 FQNEAQ (reference sequence). This CDR3 spans 14 amino acids. V dropped 3 bases and J dropped 3; count of bases not matched to a gene: 4. CDR3 nucleotide sequence: TGTGCCAGCAGCTTTCGTGACAGGGACACTGAAGCTTTCTTT. Its protein product is CASSFRDRDTEAFF.

The chain combines TRBV6-1 with TRBJ1-5; D unclear. CDR1 MNHNS and CDR2 SASEGT come from the germline V gene. The V end lost 4 bases, the J end lost 2 bases, and 9 bases lay between the germline ends. The CDR3 runs to 14 residues. The CDR3 DNA sequence: TGTGCCAGCAGTGTAGGGAGTGGCAATCAGCCCCAGCATTTT. It is translated as CASSVGSGNQPQHF.

V and J are TRBV12-5 and TRBJ1-1, with TRBD1 identical over 10 bases. CDR3 length equals 17 residues. CDR1 and CDR2 from the germline V gene are LGHNT and FRNRAP. V lost 4 bases, J lost 3 bases, and 11 bases stayed unmatched. The CDR3 loop reads CASGSGTGVYRDTEAFF. The CDR3 DNA reads as TGTGCTAGTGGTTCTGGGACAGGGGTGTATAGGGACACTGAAGCTTTCTTT.